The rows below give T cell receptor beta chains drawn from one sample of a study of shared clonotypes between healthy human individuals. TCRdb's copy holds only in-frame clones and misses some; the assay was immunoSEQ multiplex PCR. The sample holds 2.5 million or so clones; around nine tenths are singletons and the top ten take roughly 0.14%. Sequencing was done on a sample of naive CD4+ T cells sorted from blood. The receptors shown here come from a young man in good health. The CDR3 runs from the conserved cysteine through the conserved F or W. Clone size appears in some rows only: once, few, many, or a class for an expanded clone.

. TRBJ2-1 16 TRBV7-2 CASSGLAGSSYNEQFF
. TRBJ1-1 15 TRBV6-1 CATSGIGSMNTEAFF
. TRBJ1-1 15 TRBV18 CASSLPGQGALGAFF
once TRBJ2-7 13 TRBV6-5 CASSQTGTYEQYF
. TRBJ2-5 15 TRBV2 CASLPRGVHQETQYF
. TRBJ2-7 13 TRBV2 CASSEAEGYEQYF
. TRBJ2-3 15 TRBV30 CAWSSTPSGTDTQYF
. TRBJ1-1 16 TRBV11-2 CASSLRTGNGNTEAFF
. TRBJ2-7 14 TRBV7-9 CASSLAGSTYEQYF
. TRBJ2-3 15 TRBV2 CASSAPREGPDTQYF
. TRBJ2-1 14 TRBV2 CASLGTSGNNEQFF
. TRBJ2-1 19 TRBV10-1 CASSPGTSGPLSSYNEQFF
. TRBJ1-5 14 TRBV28 CASKKLDRGKPQHF
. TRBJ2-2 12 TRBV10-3 CAISGPTGELFF
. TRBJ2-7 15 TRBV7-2 CASSTLAGVSYEQYF
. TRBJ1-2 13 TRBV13 CASSLQGVYGYTF
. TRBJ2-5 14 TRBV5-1 CASSFGTAQETQYF
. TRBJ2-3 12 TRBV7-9 CASSFDRQLQYF
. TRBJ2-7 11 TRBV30 CAWSPGREQYF
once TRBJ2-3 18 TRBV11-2 CASSLDIVTSGDTDTQYF